The sequence of this TCR beta chain was determined in a study of response to subunit inactivated influenza vaccine. Germline V lookup: CDR1 MDHEN, CDR2 SYDVKM. CDR3 length: 16 amino acids. V was cut by 1 base and J by 2 bases, with 15 bases left in between. This clonotype was observed a handful of times. Using its own MiXCR run on the RT-PCR reads, TCRdb lists one record per CDR3 protein. This sample has around 520,000 distinct CDR3 sequences, with roughly 23% found just once. This chain links TRBV28 with TRBJ2-7; D is ambiguous. The sequence was obtained from a middle-aged man who received an inactivated influenza vaccine. The input for sequencing was CD4+ T cells sorted from PBMCs, taken roughly 5 days after vaccination. CDR3: CASSLYKPKPTYEQYF. The CDR3 DNA reads TGTGCCAGCAGTTTATATAAGCCAAAGCCGACCTACGAGCAGTACTTC. Together with reference TRBV28 and TRBJ2-7, the CDR3 gives the full variable domain: DVKVTQSSRYLVKRTGEKVFLECVQDMDHENMFWYRQDPGLGLRLIYFSYDVKMKEKGDIPEGYSVSREKKERFSLILESASTNQTSMYLCASSLYKPKPTYEQYFGPGTRLTVT.